This T cell receptor beta chain was found in a study of CD8 T cells in Susac syndrome. Reverse transcription of roughly 0.45 to 1 ug RNA was carried out with random hexamers. By means of immunoSEQ multiplex PCR, TCR beta CDR3 spanning 54 Vbeta and 13 Jbeta underwent amplification. TCRdb recomputed calls from the immunoSEQ multiplex PCR reads with MiXCR, one row per CDR3 protein. This table has more than 75,000 distinct CDR3 sequences, 90% to 95% appearing once. V was trimmed by 4 bases and J by 0 bases, leaving 20 bases between them. Germline V gives CDR1 SGHTA, CDR2 FQGNSA. CDR3 length equals 18 residues. Negative isolation yielded CD8+ and CD4+ T cells; FACS enriched TEMRA cells.

This chain joins TRBV7-2 and TRBJ2-3; D may be TRBD2 (7 bases). Specimen: CD8+ T cells from PBMCs. The receptor's source is a human donor in good health. The CDR3 protein is CASSSKGWRGPSTDTQYF. The CDR3 bases are TGTGCCAGCAGCTCCAAGGGGTGGCGGGGGCCGAGCACAGATACGCAGTATTTT.